This TCR beta chain was found in a study of blood T cell repertoires in COVID-19. Study at large: The United States, Italy and Spain were the sources of the acute and convalescent COVID-19 samples.

CDR1 and CDR2 from the germline V gene are LNHDA and SQIVND (reference sequence). The length of the CDR3 is 11 residues. V lost 10 bases, J lost 0 bases, and 7 bases lay in between. Authors' data handling: Nucleated cell number was recorded as an estimate derived from reference gene primer amplification. Only in-frame clones appear in the TCRdb table, and some are missing; sequencing was by immunoSEQ multiplex PCR. V, J and clone size reflect that table, while D and trimming were determined from the DNA. The sample shows approximately 220,000 clones, roughly nine tenths of them seen only once. The sequenced material came from peripheral blood. J is TRBJ2-7 and V is TRBV19; D is uncertain. This receptor was identified in a woman in her forties or fifties with acute or convalescent COVID-19. This CDR3 is CATNPSYEQYF. The CDR3 region has the DNA TGTGCCACTAACCCCTCCTACGAGCAGTACTTC.